This T cell receptor beta chain was sequenced in a study of T cells in Graves' hyperthyroidism and ophthalmopathy. Findings and caveats of the study: Ophthalmopathy was identified by the model a median around 5.9 months ahead of onset. Most thyroid clonotypes with frequency above 0.001 were detected in blood.

With respect to this clonotype: Its antigen is unknown.

The blood specimen was taken at initial hyperthyroidism diagnosis, before any ophthalmopathy symptoms. PBMCs were obtained from approximately 10 ml fresh peripheral blood. RNA transcripts gave rise to amplified TCR beta CDR3 regions. TCR CDR3 underwent first-round RT-PCR with the HTBI primer set. TCRdb used MiXCR to reprocess the multiplex PCR reads, holding one entry per CDR3 protein. The table shows about 720,000 distinct CDR3 sequences, with approximately 18% occurring only once. Per the germline V gene, CDR1 is SNHLY and CDR2 is FYNNEI. V trimming: 3 bases; J trimming: 0 bases; junction bases outside the gene matches: 10. The CDR3 totals 19 residues.

The source material was blood. The chain recombines TRBV2 with TRBJ2-2; 10 nucleotides match TRBD1. The clonotype was recovered from a woman between 50 and 59 years old with Graves' hyperthyroidism that later progressed to Graves' ophthalmopathy. CDR3 region: CASSDPGQGTTTNTGELFF. CDR3 bases: TGTGCCAGCAGTGACCCGGGACAGGGGACGACTACGAACACCGGGGAGCTGTTTTTT.